This T cell receptor (beta chain) emerged from a study of T cell responses to AZD1222 COVID-19 vaccine. Clones were sequenced by immunoSEQ multiplex PCR, and TCRdb holds only the in-frame ones, with some missing. The table has approximately 130,000 clones, over 90% seen once; the top ten hold approximately 1.8%. Germline V lookup: CDR1 GTSNPN, CDR2 SVGIG (reference sequence). After removal of 3 bases from V and 1 base from J, the junction contained 5 bases not matched to a gene. The CDR3 is 14 residues long. This sequence was found in an adult in good health. Sequences were derived from peripheral blood, sampled on day 0 of AZD1222 vaccination. The V call is TRBV30, the J call TRBJ1-2; TRBD1 aligns across 7 bases. The CDR3 reads CAWRTGRSNYGYTF. The CDR3 nucleotides are TGTGCCTGGAGGACAGGGAGGAGTAACTATGGCTACACCTTC.